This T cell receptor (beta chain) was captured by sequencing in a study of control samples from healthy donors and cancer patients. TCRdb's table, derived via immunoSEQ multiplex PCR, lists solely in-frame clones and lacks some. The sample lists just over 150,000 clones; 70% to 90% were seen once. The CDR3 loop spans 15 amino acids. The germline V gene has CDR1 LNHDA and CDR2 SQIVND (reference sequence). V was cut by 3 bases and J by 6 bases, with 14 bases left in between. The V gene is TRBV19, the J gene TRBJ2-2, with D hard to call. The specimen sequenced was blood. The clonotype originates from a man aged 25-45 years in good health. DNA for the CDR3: TGTGCCAGTAGTATCGCGGCCCTGGGATCCGGGGAGCTGTTTTTT. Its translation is CASSIAALGSGELFF.